The next 8 T cell receptor beta chains were all read from a single sample in a study of Ad26.COV2.S vaccination and SARS-CoV-2 variants. Measured with immunoSEQ multiplex PCR; TCRdb has only the in-frame clones, and not every one. The data show about 480,000 clones, with approximately 90% seen just once and 9.5% to 15% held by the top ten. Noted treatment: roughly 20 received Ad26.COV2.S at low or high dose, single or two shots; five or six received placebo; per-sample allocation not given. After the first vaccine or placebo injection, samples were drawn on day 63. Material: peripheral blood, obtained in a trial of Ad26.COV2.S vaccine versus placebo. Every receptor here comes from a person aged 18-65 years who received the Ad26.COV2.S COVID-19 vaccine or a placebo.

The chain recombines TRBV12-3 or TRBV12-4 with TRBJ1-1; the D is unclear. The CDR3 contains 13 residues. Between the trimmed V and J ends, which lost 8 bases and 1 base, there was a span of 11 bases. The CDR3 here is CASWRTSNTEAFF. The CDR3 DNA follows: TGTGCCAGCTGGAGGACCTCGAACACTGAAGCTTTCTTT.

The chain combines TRBV11-3 with TRBJ1-6; 7 nucleotides match TRBD1. Unmatched junction bases numbered 6, after V lost 9 bases and J lost 7 bases. The germline V gene encodes CDR1 SGHNT and CDR2 YENEEA. This CDR3 is built from 13 residues. CDR3 residues: CASSTGMNSPLHF. The CDR3 coding sequence is TGTGCCAGTTCGACAGGGATGAATTCACCCCTCCACTTT.

V is TRBV4-3 and J is TRBJ1-2; TRBD1 is a possible D gene (6 bases). The length of the CDR3 is 14 residues. In germline, CDR1 is LGHNA, CDR2 YSLEER. With 0 bases removed from V and 8 bases from J, the gap between germline ends came to 13 bases. This CDR3 is CASSQDPGERGYTF. Written as DNA, the CDR3 is TGCGCCAGCAGCCAAGACCCAGGGGAAAGGGGCTACACCTTC.

The V and J genes are TRBV6-5 and TRBJ1-1; D is unclear. The V gene lost 2 bases and the J gene lost 0 bases, with 7 bases spanning the gap. The length of the CDR3 is 14 residues. CDR1 is MNHEY and CDR2 is SVGAGI in the germline V gene. CDR3 region: CASSYGSMNTEAFF. Written as DNA, the CDR3 is TGTGCCAGCAGTTACGGGTCTATGAACACTGAAGCTTTCTTT.

The J gene is TRBJ1-5, the V gene TRBV19; D uncertain. The germline gives CDR1 LNHDA, CDR2 SQIVND (reference sequence). The V gene lost 5 bases and the J gene lost 6 bases, with 8 bases spanning the gap. The CDR3 is made up of 12 amino acids. The CDR3 region has the DNA TGTGCCAGTAGTCAAGCGGCTCAGCCCCAGCATTTT. It is translated as CASSQAAQPQHF.

Only a few counts were recorded for this clone. The CDR3 DNA follows: TGTGCCAGCAGTTTAAGCTCCAGGGGGGAGCAGCCCCAGCATTTT. Its protein product is CASSLSSRGEQPQHF. The chain uses TRBV28 and TRBJ1-5, with TRBD1 matching 7 bases. The CDR3 has 15 residues. Looked up from germline, CDR1 is MDHEN and CDR2 is SYDVKM. J lost 7 bases, V lost 2 bases, and 8 bases had no gene match. The full variable domain, completed using reference TRBV28 and TRBJ1-5, is DVKVTQSSRYLVKRTGEKVFLECVQDMDHENMFWYRQDPGLGLRLIYFSYDVKMKEKGDIPEGYSVSREKKERFSLILESASTNQTSMYLCASSLSSRGEQPQHFGDGTRLSIL.

The chain has TRBV30 and TRBJ2-7, with 9 bases lining up with TRBD1. This CDR3 is built from 15 residues. The V and J ends lost 3 bases and 4 bases, in that order; junction bases with no gene match: 10. The germline gives CDR1 GTSNPN, CDR2 SVGIG (reference sequence). Here the CDR3 reads CAWSLGGQGGYEQYF. CDR3 in DNA: TGTGCCTGGAGCCTAGGGGGACAGGGAGGGTACGAGCAGTACTTC.

This chain connects TRBV11-2 to TRBJ2-7, with D perhaps matching TRBD2 (6 bases). V lost 2 bases to trimming and J lost 3 bases, with 14 bases between them. The CDR3 extends over 15 amino acids. Germline V gene sequence: CDR1 SGHAT, CDR2 FQNNGV. The CDR3 DNA is TGTGCCAGCAGCTTACGGCCGGACTATGTCTACGAGCAGTACTTC. It is translated as CASSLRPDYVYEQYF.